Shown below are 29 T cell receptor beta chains from a single sample sequenced in a study of T cells in Graves' hyperthyroidism and ophthalmopathy. RNA transcripts served as the template for amplifying TCR beta CDR3 regions. Researchers ran a first-round RT-PCR on the TCR CDR3 using the HTBI primer set. One entry per CDR3 protein, called by TCRdb with MiXCR from the multiplex PCR reads. The sample consists of fewer than 200,000 distinct CDR3 sequences, 9.4% of them appearing once. The sample was blood. Receptors were obtained from a young woman with Graves' hyperthyroidism that later progressed to Graves' ophthalmopathy.

This clonotype was counted ten times or more. The chain employs TRBV30 and TRBJ2-1, with a possible D match to TRBD1 (5 bases). Trimming removed 5 bases from V and 6 bases from J, with 8 bases in between. In germline, CDR1 is GTSNPN, CDR2 SVGIG (reference sequence). The CDR3 covers 11 residues. In DNA, the CDR3 is TGTGCCTGGGGGCAGGGCAATGAGCAGTTCTTC. Protein: CAWGQGNEQFF.

This clonotype was detected ten times or more. This sequence joins TRBV2 and TRBJ2-1, with 10 bases lining up with TRBD2. V lost 1 base and J lost 6; bases outside the gene matches: 6. The germline gives CDR1 SNHLY, CDR2 FYNNEI. This CDR3 comprises 16 residues. DNA for the CDR3: TGTGCCAGCAGTGAAGTCCTAGCGGGAGTCCGCAATGAGCAGTTCTTC. Amino acid sequence: CASSEVLAGVRNEQFF. Complete variable domain (other parts from reference TRBV2 and TRBJ2-1): EPEVTQTPSHQVTQMGQEVILRCVPISNHLYFYWYRQILGQKVEFLVSFYNNEISEKSEIFDDQFSVERPDGSNFTLKIRSTKLEDSAMYFCASSEVLAGVRNEQFFGPGTRLTVL.

In its sample, this clonotype was seen a few times. The V and J genes are TRBV19 and TRBJ2-2; no definite D call. CDR3 length: 15 amino acids. V lost 7 bases, J lost 4 bases, and 16 bases lay in between. Germline values: CDR1 LNHDA, CDR2 SQIVND (reference sequence). In DNA, the CDR3 is TGTGCCAGTACCATAGGACCGATTACCACCGGGGAGCTGTTTTTT. Residues: CASTIGPITTGELFF.

V gene TRBV5-4 combines with J gene TRBJ2-7, with 11 bases aligning to TRBD2. The germline V gene encodes CDR1 SGHNT and CDR2 YYREEE (reference sequence). Trimming removed 1 base from V and 7 bases from J; junction bases left unmatched: 10. CDR3 length equals 16 residues. CDR3 in amino acids: CASSLRPLAGAGEQYF. The CDR3 DNA sequence: TGTGCCAGCAGCTTGAGACCACTAGCGGGAGCGGGAGAGCAGTACTTC.

This clonotype was found many times. V and J are TRBV13 and TRBJ2-7, with D unresolved. The V gene lost 0 bases and the J gene lost 5 bases, with 5 bases spanning the gap. There are 12 residues in the CDR3. Germline V gene data show CDR1 as PRHDT and CDR2 as FYEKMQ (reference sequence). The CDR3 sequence is CASSLGRDEQYF. CDR3 DNA sequence: TGTGCCAGCAGCTTAGGCCGGGACGAGCAGTACTTC.

To note about this clonotype: The final CDR3 position lacks the conserved phenylalanine or tryptophan, pointing to a likely read error. CDR3 coding DNA: TGTGCCAGCAGCCAAGCAGGGGGCGCAGGATACGAGCAGTACCTC. Amino acids: CASSQAGGAGYEQYL. The genes are TRBV3-1 and TRBJ2-7; 8 bases are shared with TRBD1. This CDR3 has 15 amino acids. V was pared by 1 base and J by 4 bases, with 6 bases of the junction left unmatched. Germline CDR1 reads LGHDT; CDR2 reads YNNKEL (reference sequence).

There are many counts of this clonotype. V and J are TRBV24-1 and TRBJ2-5, with 9 bases lining up with TRBD1. V shed 4 bases, J shed 5 bases, and the junction held 7 bases outside the gene matches. This CDR3 comprises 15 residues. Germline V CDR1 and CDR2: KGHDR, SFDVKD. The CDR3 loop reads CATSDGQGSGETQYF. The CDR3 region has the DNA TGTGCCACCAGTGACGGACAGGGGTCTGGGGAGACCCAGTACTTC.

This clonotype came up many times. The rearrangement links TRBV6-5 to TRBJ1-1, with D perhaps TRBD1 (5 bases). The V and J ends lost 1 base and 6 bases respectively, with 12 bases between them. Germline V gives CDR1 MNHEY, CDR2 SVGAGI. The CDR3 contains 14 residues. CDR3 bases: TGTGCCAGCAGTTACTGGGAAGGGGACGCTGAAGCTTTCTTT. It codes for CASSYWEGDAEAFF.

The chain couples TRBV2 to TRBJ2-1, with 11 bases matching TRBD1. The CDR3 loop spans 13 amino acids. V lost 6 bases and J lost 8; bases outside the gene matches: 3. Germline CDR1 SNHLY, CDR2 FYNNEI. Here the CDR3 reads CASRRTGGDEQFF. CDR3 coding DNA: TGTGCCAGCAGACGGACAGGGGGCGATGAGCAGTTCTTC.

At least ten counts were recorded for this clonotype. The chain recombines TRBV12-3 or TRBV12-4 with TRBJ2-3, with D uncertain. V was pared by 5 bases and J by 5 bases, with 8 bases between. CDR3 length: 12 residues. For the CDR3, the DNA is TGTGCCAGCAGTCCCCGGCGAGATACGCAGTATTTT. Translating gives CASSPRRDTQYF.

Turning to this clonotype: A much larger clone is a single base away; this may be a read error. The chain joins TRBV28 to TRBJ1-4, with D tentatively TRBD1 (5 bases). Germline CDR1 reads MDHEN; CDR2 reads SYDVKM. CDR3 length equals 17 residues. Here the CDR3 reads CASSLYRAGTEDEELFF. The DNA of the CDR3 is TGTGCCAGCAGTTTATATCGGGCGGGGACGGAGGATGAAGAACTGTTTTTT. The whole variable domain, filled in from reference TRBV28 and TRBJ1-4, reads DVKVTQSSRYLVKRTGEKVFLECVQDMDHENMFWYRQDPGLGLRLIYFSYDVKMKEKGDIPEGYSVSREKKERFSLILESASTNQTSMYLCASSLYRAGTEDEELFFGSGTQLSVL.

The gene calls are TRBV5-4 and TRBJ1-4, with 9 bases fitting TRBD1. CDR3 length: 16 amino acids. J was trimmed by 0 bases and V by 3 bases; bases with no gene match: 3. Per the germline V gene, CDR1 is SGHNT and CDR2 is YYREEE (reference sequence). CDR3 sequence: CASSWGQGATNEKLFF. In DNA form, the CDR3 reads TGTGCCAGCAGCTGGGGACAGGGTGCAACTAATGAAAAACTGTTTTTT.

By share, this clonotype counts as medium-sized. The gene calls are TRBV28 and TRBJ1-1, with a possible D match to TRBD1 (5 bases). Germline-derived CDR1 and CDR2 are MDHEN and SYDVKM. The V and J ends lost 5 bases and 0 bases respectively, with 13 bases between them. CDR3 length: 15 amino acids. This chain's CDR3 is CASSGLDSLNTEAFF. The CDR3 region has the DNA TGTGCCAGCAGTGGTCTTGACAGTTTGAACACTGAAGCTTTCTTT. Full variable domain (missing parts from reference TRBV28 and TRBJ1-1): DVKVTQSSRYLVKRTGEKVFLECVQDMDHENMFWYRQDPGLGLRLIYFSYDVKMKEKGDIPEGYSVSREKKERFSLILESASTNQTSMYLCASSGLDSLNTEAFFGQGTRLTVV.

The table lists this clonotype with many counts. The chain joins TRBV27 to TRBJ2-1, with D perhaps TRBD2 (7 bases). Per the germline V gene, CDR1 is MNHEY and CDR2 is SMNVEV (reference sequence). The CDR3 covers 12 residues. Trimming took off 5 bases at V and 10 bases at J, with 12 bases between the two ends. As DNA, the CDR3 is TGTGCCAGCAGTATAGGGGGGGGCGAGCAGTTCTTC. Protein sequence: CASSIGGGEQFF.

The sample holds many counts of this clonotype. The chain uses TRBV20-1 and TRBJ2-3; D ambiguous. Trimming cost V 0 bases and J 1 base, with 11 bases left between them. The CDR3 is 15 residues long. The germline CDR1 and CDR2 sequences are DFQATT and SNEGSKA (reference sequence). DNA for the CDR3: TGCAGTGCTAGAGATCGGGTTTTGGGCACAGATACGCAGTATTTT. It is translated as CSARDRVLGTDTQYF.

Many counts were recorded for this clonotype. The chain combines TRBV27 with TRBJ2-1, with 11 bases lining up with TRBD2. The CDR3 has 16 residues. The V and J ends lost 7 bases and 9 bases, in that order; junction bases with no gene match: 14. The germline CDR1 and CDR2 sequences are MNHEY and SMNVEV (reference sequence). CDR3 protein: CASTSAGTSGIGEQFF. DNA of the CDR3: TGTGCCAGCACGTCCGCCGGGACTAGCGGTATAGGTGAGCAGTTCTTC.

This clonotype came up many times. This CDR3 is CAISARDRASTDTQYF. As DNA, the CDR3 is TGTGCCATCAGTGCCAGGGACAGGGCTAGCACAGATACGCAGTATTTT. The gene calls are TRBV10-3 and TRBJ2-3, with 9 bases that match TRBD1. Germline CDR1 is ENHRY and CDR2 is SYGVKD. CDR3 size: 16 residues. Losses at the gene ends were 4 bases for V and 0 bases for J; bases not matched to a gene: 5.

The V gene is TRBV5-4, the J gene TRBJ2-3; 10 nucleotides line up with TRBD2. The CDR3 runs 15 residues. The germline gives CDR1 SGHNT, CDR2 YYREEE (reference sequence). Trimming cost V 0 bases and J 6 bases; bases outside gene matches: 4. The CDR3 DNA reads as TGTGCCAGCAGCTTGGAACTAGCGGGATGGGATACGCAGTATTTT. Translation gives CASSLELAGWDTQYF.

This clonotype was seen many times. This chain connects TRBV5-1 to TRBJ2-7, with D perhaps given as TRBD1 or TRBD2 (5 bases each). The CDR3 covers 13 residues. The V end lost 5 bases, the J end lost 9 bases, and 18 bases lay between the germline ends. Germline CDR1 reads SGHRS; CDR2 reads YFSETQ. The CDR3 nucleotides read TGCGCCAGCAGGAAGGGGACCCCAGAGGTGCAGTACTTC. Translated, it gives CASRKGTPEVQYF.

This clonotype was counted a few times. The chain joins TRBV5-8 to TRBJ2-3; D may be TRBD2 (6 bases). Germline loops: CDR1 SGHTS, CDR2 YDEGEE. The CDR3 consists of 14 residues. Trimming took off 9 bases at V and 1 base at J, with 15 bases between the two ends. CDR3 nucleotide sequence: TGTGCCACCATCGGGACTGGTCGCACAGATACGCAGTATTTT. It codes for CATIGTGRTDTQYF.

This clonotype showed up many times. J is TRBJ2-7 and V is TRBV20-1; D unclear. V was pared by 4 bases and J by 3 bases, with 16 bases between. The CDR3 totals 14 residues. CDR1 is DFQATT and CDR2 is SNEGSKA in the germline V gene (reference sequence). DNA of the CDR3: TGCAGTGCTATCGCCCCAGGTTCCCGCTACGAGCAGTACTTC. Its protein product is CSAIAPGSRYEQYF.

The sample holds many counts of this clonotype. The chain is built from TRBV5-1 and TRBJ1-1; TRBD1 matches 7 bases. The CDR3 length is 15 residues. After removal of 4 bases from V and 3 bases from J, the junction contained 9 bases not matched to a gene. CDR1 is SGHRS and CDR2 is YFSETQ in the germline V gene. The CDR3 nucleotides are TGCGCCAGCAGCCCAAGGACAGGCCTAGACACTGAAGCTTTCTTT. Its translation: CASSPRTGLDTEAFF.

This clonotype was observed at least ten times. V is TRBV7-9 and J is TRBJ1-4; D not certain. Per germline, CDR1 SEHNR and CDR2 FQNEAQ (reference sequence). The CDR3 sequence is 15 residues long. V gave up 1 base and J gave up 4 bases, with 10 bases separating them. CDR3 region: CASSLVIQFNEKLFF. Here the CDR3 DNA reads TGTGCCAGCAGCTTAGTCATACAGTTTAATGAAAAACTGTTTTTT.

The rearrangement links TRBV5-5 to TRBJ2-7; D possibly matches TRBD1 or TRBD2 (6 bases each). Trimming stripped 0 bases from V and 5 bases from J, with 18 bases between. The CDR3 is 16 amino acids. The germline CDR1 and CDR2 sequences are SGHKS and YYEKEE (reference sequence). The DNA of the CDR3 is TGTGCCAGCAGCTTGGGATCGGGGACATCGGGAGACGAGCAGTACTTC. This sequence encodes CASSLGSGTSGDEQYF. Full variable domain (remainder filled in from reference TRBV5-5 and TRBJ2-7): DAGVTQSPTHLIKTRGQQVTLRCSPISGHKSVSWYQQVLGQGPQFIFQYYEKEERGRGNFPDRFSARQFPNYSSELNVNALLLGDSALYLCASSLGSGTSGDEQYFGPGTRLTVT.

As regards this clonotype: A much larger clone differs from this one at a single base, so this may be a read error. The V gene is TRBV12-3 or TRBV12-4, the J gene TRBJ2-7, with D uncertain. This CDR3 comprises 14 residues. The CDR3 loop reads CTSSLDGTSYEQYF. The CDR3 region has the DNA TGTACCAGCAGTTTAGACGGAACGTCCTACGAGCAGTACTTC.

Ten or more counts support this clonotype. V usage is TRBV6-1 and J usage is TRBJ1-1; no clear D gene. This CDR3 has 12 amino acids. V was clipped by 8 bases and J by 7 bases, with 14 bases between them. Germline V lookup: CDR1 MNHNS, CDR2 SASEGT. The CDR3 sequence: CASLGGLGEAFF. The CDR3 DNA sequence: TGTGCCAGCTTGGGTGGGCTGGGTGAAGCTTTCTTT.

This clonotype was recorded many times. This sequence joins TRBV28 and TRBJ2-7; possible D gene TRBD2, 5 bases. This CDR3 comprises 12 residues. The V end lost 2 bases, the J end lost 5 bases, and 7 bases lay between the germline ends. Looked up from germline, CDR1 is MDHEN and CDR2 is SYDVKM. The CDR3 sequence: CASSLGEHEQYF. CDR3 sequence (DNA): TGTGCCAGCAGTTTAGGGGAGCACGAGCAGTACTTC.

This clonotype was counted many times. The chain recombines TRBV2 with TRBJ2-1, with 7 bases lining up with TRBD1. This CDR3 region has 14 residues. J gave up 6 bases and V 4 bases, and 6 bases lay outside the gene matches. Germline V lookup: CDR1 SNHLY, CDR2 FYNNEI. Here the CDR3 DNA reads TGTGCCAGCAGTGCAGGGGGATTCCCCAATGAGCAGTTCTTC. Amino acids: CASSAGGFPNEQFF.

The chain combines TRBV5-4 with TRBJ1-1; TRBD1 aligns across 8 bases. Germline CDR1 is SGHNT and CDR2 is YYREEE (reference sequence). CDR3 length equals 14 residues. V lost 4 bases to trimming and J lost 1 base; unmatched junction nucleotides: 3. In nucleotides, the CDR3 is TGTGCCAGCAGCCCTGGACAGGGGAACACTGAAGCTTTCTTT. It codes for CASSPGQGNTEAFF.